This entry is about one T cell receptor (beta chain). In the authors' workflow: Reference gene primer amplification yielded estimated nucleated cell counts. Profiled with immunoSEQ multiplex PCR; TCRdb holds only in-frame clones, not every one. Clone size and the V and J calls come from that table; the DNA yielded D and trimming. The sample has about 80,000 clones; approximately 88% are singletons. J lost 3 bases, V lost 10 bases, and 11 bases had no gene match. The CDR3 extends over 15 amino acids. CDR1 is LNHDA, CDR2 SQIVND, per germline (reference sequence). This sample is drawn from a study of blood T cell repertoires in COVID-19. Study summary: Samples taken during acute and convalescent COVID-19 were collected in the United States, Italy and Spain. The analysed material was cDNA or gDNA that came from T cells, B-cell-depleted T cells, or PBMCs.

The source is a man between 65 and 80 years old with acute or convalescent COVID-19. Sequencing used peripheral blood. The chain links TRBV19 to TRBJ1-5, with 8 bases matching TRBD1. CDR3: CAIGRTGTFNQPQHF. In DNA, the CDR3 is TGTGCCATAGGCAGGACAGGGACTTTCAATCAGCCCCAGCATTTT.